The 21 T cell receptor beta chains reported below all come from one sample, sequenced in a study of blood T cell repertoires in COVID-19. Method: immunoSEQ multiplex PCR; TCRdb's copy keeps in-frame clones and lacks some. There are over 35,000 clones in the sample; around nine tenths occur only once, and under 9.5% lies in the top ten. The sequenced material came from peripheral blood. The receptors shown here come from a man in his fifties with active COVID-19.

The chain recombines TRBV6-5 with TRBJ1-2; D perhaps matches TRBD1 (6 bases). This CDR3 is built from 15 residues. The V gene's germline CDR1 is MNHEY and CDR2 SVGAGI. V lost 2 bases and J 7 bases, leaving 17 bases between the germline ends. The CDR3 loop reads CASSYGWGGRGGYTF. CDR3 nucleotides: TGTGCCAGCAGTTACGGCTGGGGGGGGCGTGGTGGCTACACCTTC.

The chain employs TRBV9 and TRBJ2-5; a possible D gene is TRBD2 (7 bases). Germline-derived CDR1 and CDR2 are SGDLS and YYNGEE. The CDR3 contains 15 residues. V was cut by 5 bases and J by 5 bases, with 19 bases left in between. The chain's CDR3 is CASSRGEGDRETQYF. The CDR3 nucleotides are TGTGCCAGCAGTAGAGGGGAGGGGGATCGGGAGACCCAGTACTTC.

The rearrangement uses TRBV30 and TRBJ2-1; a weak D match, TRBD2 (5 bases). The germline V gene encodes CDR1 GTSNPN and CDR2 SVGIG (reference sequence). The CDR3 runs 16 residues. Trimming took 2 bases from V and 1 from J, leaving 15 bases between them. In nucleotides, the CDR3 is TGTGCCTGGAGTCTCCCTCTGAGCGGTTCCTACAATGAGCAGTTCTTC. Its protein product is CAWSLPLSGSYNEQFF.

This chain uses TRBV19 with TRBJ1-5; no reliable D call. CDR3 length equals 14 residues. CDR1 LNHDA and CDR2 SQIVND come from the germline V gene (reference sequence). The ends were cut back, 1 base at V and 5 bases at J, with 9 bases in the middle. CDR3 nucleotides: TGTGCCAGTAGTATAGTCGCGTTAGATCAGCCCCAGCATTTT. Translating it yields CASSIVALDQPQHF.

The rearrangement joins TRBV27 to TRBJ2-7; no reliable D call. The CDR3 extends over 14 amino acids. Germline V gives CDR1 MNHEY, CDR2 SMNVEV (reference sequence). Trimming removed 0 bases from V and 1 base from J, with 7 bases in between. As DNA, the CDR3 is TGTGCCAGCAGTTTATCGAGCTCTTCCTACGAGCAGTACTTC. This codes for CASSLSSSSYEQYF.

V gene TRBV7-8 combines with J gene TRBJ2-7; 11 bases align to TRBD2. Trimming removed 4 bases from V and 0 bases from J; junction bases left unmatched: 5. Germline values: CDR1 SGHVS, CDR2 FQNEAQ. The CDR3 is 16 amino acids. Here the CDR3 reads CASSYRTSGFSYEQYF. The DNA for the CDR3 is TGTGCCAGCAGCTATAGGACTAGCGGGTTCTCCTACGAGCAGTACTTC.

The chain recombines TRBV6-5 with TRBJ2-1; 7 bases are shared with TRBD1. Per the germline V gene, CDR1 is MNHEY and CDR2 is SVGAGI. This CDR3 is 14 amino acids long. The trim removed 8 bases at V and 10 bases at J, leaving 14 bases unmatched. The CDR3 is CASCFEGALYEQFF. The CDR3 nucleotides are TGTGCCAGCTGTTTTGAGGGGGCGCTATACGAGCAGTTCTTC.

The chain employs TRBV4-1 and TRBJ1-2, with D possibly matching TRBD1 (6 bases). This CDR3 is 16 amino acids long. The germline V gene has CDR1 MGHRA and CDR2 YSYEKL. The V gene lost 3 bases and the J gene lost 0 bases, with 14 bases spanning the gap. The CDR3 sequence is CASSQVTGFTNYGYTF. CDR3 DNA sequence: TGCGCCAGCAGCCAGGTTACAGGGTTCACTAACTATGGCTACACCTTC.

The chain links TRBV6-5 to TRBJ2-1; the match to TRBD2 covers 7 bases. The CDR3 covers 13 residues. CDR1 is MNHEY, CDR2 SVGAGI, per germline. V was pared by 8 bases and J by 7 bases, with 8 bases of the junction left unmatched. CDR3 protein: CASAKRGKNEQFF. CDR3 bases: TGTGCCAGCGCGAAGCGGGGTAAGAATGAGCAGTTCTTC.

CDR3 loop: CASSEAGTGWFSGNTIYF. DNA of the CDR3: TGTGCCAGCAGTGAAGCAGGAACAGGGTGGTTTTCTGGAAACACCATATATTTT. The chain uses TRBV6-1 and TRBJ1-3, with D possibly matching TRBD1 (6 bases). V lost 0 bases and J 1 base, leaving 16 bases between the germline ends. The CDR3 loop spans 18 amino acids. The germline gives CDR1 MNHNS, CDR2 SASEGT.

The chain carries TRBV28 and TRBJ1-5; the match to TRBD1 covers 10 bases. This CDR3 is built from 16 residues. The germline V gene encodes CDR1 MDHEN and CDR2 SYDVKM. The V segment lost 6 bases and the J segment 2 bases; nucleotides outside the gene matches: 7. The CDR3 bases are TGTGCCAGCAGCCGGACAGGGGGATTCGGCAATCAGCCCCAGCATTTT. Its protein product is CASSRTGGFGNQPQHF.

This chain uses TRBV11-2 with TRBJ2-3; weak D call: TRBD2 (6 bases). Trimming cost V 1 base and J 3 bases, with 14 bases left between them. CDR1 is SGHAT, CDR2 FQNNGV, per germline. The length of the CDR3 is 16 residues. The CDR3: CASSLGPGEGTDTQYF. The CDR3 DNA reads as TGTGCCAGCAGCTTAGGCCCGGGAGAAGGTACAGATACGCAGTATTTT.

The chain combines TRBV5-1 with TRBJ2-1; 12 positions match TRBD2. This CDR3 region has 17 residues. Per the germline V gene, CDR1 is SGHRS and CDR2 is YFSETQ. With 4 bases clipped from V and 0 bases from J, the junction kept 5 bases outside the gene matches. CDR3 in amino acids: CASSAGLAGSSYNEQFF. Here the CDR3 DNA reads TGCGCCAGCAGCGCCGGACTAGCGGGGAGCTCCTACAATGAGCAGTTCTTC.

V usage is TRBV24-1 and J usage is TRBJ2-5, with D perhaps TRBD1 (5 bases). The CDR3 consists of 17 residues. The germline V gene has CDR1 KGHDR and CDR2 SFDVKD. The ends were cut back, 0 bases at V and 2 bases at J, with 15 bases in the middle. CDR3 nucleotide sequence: TGTGCCACCAGTGATTTGGTTCTCAGGGTGGGGCAAGAGACCCAGTACTTC. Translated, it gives CATSDLVLRVGQETQYF.

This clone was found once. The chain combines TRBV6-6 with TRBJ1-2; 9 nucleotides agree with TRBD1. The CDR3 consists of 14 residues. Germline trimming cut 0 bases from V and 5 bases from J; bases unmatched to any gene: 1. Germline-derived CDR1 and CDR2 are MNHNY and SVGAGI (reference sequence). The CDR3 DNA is TGTGCCAGCAGTTACTCAGGACAGGGGTATGGCTACACCTTC. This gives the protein CASSYSGQGYGYTF.

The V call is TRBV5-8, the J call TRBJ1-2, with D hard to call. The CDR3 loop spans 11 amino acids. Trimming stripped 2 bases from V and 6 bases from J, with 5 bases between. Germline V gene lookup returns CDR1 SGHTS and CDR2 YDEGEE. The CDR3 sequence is CASSFVNGYTF. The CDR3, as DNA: TGTGCCAGCAGCTTCGTAAATGGCTACACCTTC. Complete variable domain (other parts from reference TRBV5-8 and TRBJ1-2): EAGVTQSPTHLIKTRGQQATLRCSPISGHTSVYWYQQALGLGLQFLLWYDEGEERNRGNFPPRFSGRQFPNYSSELNVNALELEDSALYLCASSFVNGYTFGSGTRLTVV.

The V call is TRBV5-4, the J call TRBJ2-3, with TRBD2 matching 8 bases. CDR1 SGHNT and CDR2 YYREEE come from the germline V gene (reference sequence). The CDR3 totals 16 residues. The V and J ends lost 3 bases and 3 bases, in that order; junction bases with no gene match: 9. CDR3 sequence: CASSSAGTRSTDTQYF. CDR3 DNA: TGTGCCAGCAGCTCCGCCGGGACTAGGTCAACAGATACGCAGTATTTT.

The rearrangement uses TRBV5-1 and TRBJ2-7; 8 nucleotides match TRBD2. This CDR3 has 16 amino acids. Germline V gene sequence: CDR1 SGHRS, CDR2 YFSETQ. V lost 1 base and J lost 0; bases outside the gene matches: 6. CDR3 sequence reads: CASSLSVAGRSYEQYF. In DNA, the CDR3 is TGCGCCAGCAGCTTGTCGGTAGCGGGGCGCTCCTACGAGCAGTACTTC.

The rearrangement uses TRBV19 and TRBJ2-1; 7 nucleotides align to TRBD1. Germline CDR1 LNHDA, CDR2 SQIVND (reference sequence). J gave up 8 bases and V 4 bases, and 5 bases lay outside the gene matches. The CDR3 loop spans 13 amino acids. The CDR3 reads CASSRQGFDEQFF. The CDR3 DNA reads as TGTGCCAGTAGTAGACAGGGCTTTGATGAGCAGTTCTTC.

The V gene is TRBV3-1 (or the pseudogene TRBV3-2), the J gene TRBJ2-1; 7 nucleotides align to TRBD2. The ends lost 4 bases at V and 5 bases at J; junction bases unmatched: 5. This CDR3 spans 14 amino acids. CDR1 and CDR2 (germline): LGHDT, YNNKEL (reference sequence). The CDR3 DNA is TGTGCCAGCAGCCGATCCGGGACTAACAATGAGCAGTTCTTC. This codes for CASSRSGTNNEQFF.

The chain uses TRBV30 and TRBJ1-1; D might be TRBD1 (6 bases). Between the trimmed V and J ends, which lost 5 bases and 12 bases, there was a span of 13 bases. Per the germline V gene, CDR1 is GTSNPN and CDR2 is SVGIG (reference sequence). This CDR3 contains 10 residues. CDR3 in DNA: TGTGCCTGGGCCCGGGACACAACTTTCTTT. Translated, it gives CAWARDTTFF.